The clone carrying this T cell receptor (beta chain) was detected a few times. These data originate in a study of blood T cell repertoires in COVID-19. Study information: Samples came from the United States, Italy and Spain, spanning acute and convalescent COVID-19. The analysed material was cDNA or gDNA that came from T cells, B-cell-depleted T cells, or PBMCs.

Authors' methods: Amplifying reference gene primers gave estimates of nucleated cell counts. TCRdb's table, derived via immunoSEQ multiplex PCR, lists solely in-frame clones and lacks some. The V and J calls and clone size were taken over from that table, and D and trimming were inferred from the DNA. The sample gives 200,000 or so clones, roughly four fifths of which show up once; about 2.3% is in the top ten. The CDR3 spans 18 residues. V shed 1 base and J 8 bases; nucleotides not matched to a gene: 13. CDR1 MGHRA and CDR2 YSYEKL come from the germline V gene. The sample taken for sequencing was peripheral blood. The gene calls are TRBV4-1 and TRBJ2-3, with 12 bases aligning to TRBD2. The sequence derives from a woman between 55 and 75 years old with acute or convalescent COVID-19. CDR3 DNA sequence: TGCGCCAGCAGCCAAGTACTAGCGGGGGGCCCAGCGGGGGGTACGCAGTATTTT. Protein sequence: CASSQVLAGGPAGGTQYF.